This T cell receptor (beta chain) was found in a study of blood T cell repertoires in COVID-19. Study background: Acute and convalescent COVID-19 specimens originated in the United States, Italy and Spain. Sample material is recorded as cDNA or gDNA derived from T cells, B-cell-depleted T cells, or PBMCs.

V was cut by 0 bases and J by 2 bases, with 8 bases left in between. The CDR3 contains 15 residues. Germline CDR1 and CDR2: MNHEY and SMNVEV (reference sequence). Authors' methods: From reference gene primer amplification, estimates of nucleated cell counts were derived. The table came from immunoSEQ multiplex PCR; TCRdb's copy has only in-frame clones and leaves some out. V and J calls and clone size are copied from that table; D and trimming were computed from the DNA. The sample carries around 70,000 clones, 70% to 90% recorded once. The V and J genes are TRBV27 and TRBJ2-1; D remains ambiguous. This clonotype was sampled from an elderly woman with active or convalescent COVID-19. The specimen was peripheral blood. The CDR3 bases are TGTGCCAGCAGTTTATCGAGAACAGCCTACAATGAGCAGTTCTTC. Amino acids: CASSLSRTAYNEQFF.